Detailed here is one TCR beta chain. Its antigen remains unknown. Germline assignment: CDR1 PRHDT and CDR2 FYEKMQ (reference sequence). Trimming pared 3 bases from V and 0 bases from J, leaving 9 bases between. The CDR3 has 14 residues. This entry is derived from a study of post-analysis software for immune sequencing data. The TCR beta cDNA libraries carried unique molecular identifiers. In TCRdb, the PCR reads were re-called with MiXCR into one record per CDR3 protein. The repertoire holds roughly 800,000 distinct CDR3 sequences, with just over 45% as singletons. Points from the study as a whole: Included in a set of four or five TRBV segments more frequent in patients than controls were TRBV5-6, TRBV5-1 and TRBV20-1.

Material: blood. This sequence joins TRBV13 and TRBJ2-7; D tentatively fits TRBD1 or TRBD2 (5 bases each). The receptor's source is a girl aged 10-17 years with multiple sclerosis. This chain's CDR3 is CASSFGTLSYEQYF. The CDR3, as DNA: TGTGCCAGCAGCTTCGGGACCCTCTCCTACGAGCAGTACTTC.